This TCR beta chain was observed in a study of somatic mutations in cytotoxic T cells in rheumatoid arthritis. The overall study: Certain T-cell populations stained with V beta antibodies were FACS-sorted to nearly 100% purity, and V beta1+ cells were TCRB-sequenced.

Positive magnetic bead selection was used to isolate CD4+ and CD8+ cells; purity was checked by flow cytometry. In the source study's methods: Concordance between patient CD8+ clones exceeding 1% and published virus-specific TCRB sequences was infrequent. Produced via immunoSEQ multiplex PCR; TCRdb's table is partial and in-frame only. V, J and clone size were drawn from that table, and D and trimming were deduced from the DNA. The top ten hold 7% of the sample, which has around 4,500 clones, about 79% seen once. Trimming removed 3 bases from V and 7 bases from J; junction bases left unmatched: 7. This CDR3 region has 16 residues. The germline V gene encodes CDR1 SEHNR and CDR2 FQNEAQ (reference sequence).

This TCR was recovered from an adult with rheumatoid arthritis. Sample: CD8+ T cells sorted from blood. V gene TRBV7-9 combines with J gene TRBJ2-1, with 12 nucleotides matching TRBD1. CDR3 protein: CASSLAGTGGENEQFF. The CDR3 DNA sequence: TGTGCCAGCAGCTTGGCGGGGACAGGGGGCGAAAATGAGCAGTTCTTC. Variable domain in full (rest from reference TRBV7-9 and TRBJ2-1): DTGVSQNPRHKITKRGQNVTFRCDPISEHNRLYWYRQTLGQGPEFLTYFQNEAQLEKSRLLSDRFSAERPKGSFSTLEIQRTEQGDSAMYLCASSLAGTGGENEQFFGPGTRLTVL.